Here is one T cell receptor (beta chain) with its context. Germline values: CDR1 LNHDA, CDR2 SQIVND (reference sequence). The CDR3 length is 14 residues. V was pared by 11 bases and J by 8 bases, with 12 bases of the junction left unmatched. This sample was included in a study of blood T cell repertoires in COVID-19. Study as a whole: T cells, B-cell-depleted T cells, or PBMCs supplied cDNA or gDNA.

Original processing methods: Amplification from reference gene primers served as the basis for estimated nucleated cell counts. Sequencing was performed with immunoSEQ multiplex PCR; in TCRdb, only in-frame clones are kept and a portion is missing. The V and J calls and clone size are taken from that table; D and trimming were inferred from the DNA. The data contain about 65,000 clones, 93% of them singletons. The chain joins TRBV19 to TRBJ2-2; 9 nucleotides agree with TRBD2. This receptor was obtained from a man in his 70s with active COVID-19. Sequenced sample: peripheral blood. This chain's CDR3 is CASQRGVTPGELFF. Here the CDR3 DNA reads TGTGCCTCCCAGCGGGGGGTGACCCCGGGGGAGCTGTTTTTT.